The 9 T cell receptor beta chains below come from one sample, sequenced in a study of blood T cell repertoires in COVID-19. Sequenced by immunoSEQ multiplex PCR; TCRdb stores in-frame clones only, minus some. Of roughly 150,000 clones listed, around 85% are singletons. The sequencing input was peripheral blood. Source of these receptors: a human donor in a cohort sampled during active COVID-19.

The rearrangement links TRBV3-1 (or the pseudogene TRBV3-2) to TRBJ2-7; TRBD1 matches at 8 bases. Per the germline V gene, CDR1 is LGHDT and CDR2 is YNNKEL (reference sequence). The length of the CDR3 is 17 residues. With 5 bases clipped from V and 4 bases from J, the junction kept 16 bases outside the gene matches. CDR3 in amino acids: CASSVAPTGGIGYEQYF. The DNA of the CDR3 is TGTGCCAGCAGCGTAGCGCCAACAGGGGGAATCGGGTACGAGCAGTACTTC.

The CDR3 protein is CASSISGTRGNEQFF. Written as DNA, the CDR3 is TGTGCCAGCAGCATCAGCGGGACTCGAGGCAATGAGCAGTTCTTC. This sequence joins TRBV7-9 and TRBJ2-1, with 7 bases aligning to TRBD2. The CDR3 length is 15 residues. CDR1 is SEHNR and CDR2 is FQNEAQ in the germline V gene (reference sequence). V shed 5 bases, J shed 6 bases, and the junction held 10 bases outside the gene matches.

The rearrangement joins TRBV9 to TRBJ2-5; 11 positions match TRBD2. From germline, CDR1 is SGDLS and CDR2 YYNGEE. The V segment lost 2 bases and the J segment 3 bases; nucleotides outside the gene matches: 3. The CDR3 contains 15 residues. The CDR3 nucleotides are TGTGCCAGCAGCGTGAGTAGCGGGGGGGAAGAGACCCAGTACTTC. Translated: CASSVSSGGEETQYF. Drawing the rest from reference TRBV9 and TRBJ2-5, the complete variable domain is DSGVTQTPKHLITATGQRVTLRCSPRSGDLSVYWYQQSLDQGLQFLIQYYNGEERAKGNILERFSAQQFPDLHSELNLSSLELGDSALYFCASSVSSGGEETQYFGPGTRLLVL.

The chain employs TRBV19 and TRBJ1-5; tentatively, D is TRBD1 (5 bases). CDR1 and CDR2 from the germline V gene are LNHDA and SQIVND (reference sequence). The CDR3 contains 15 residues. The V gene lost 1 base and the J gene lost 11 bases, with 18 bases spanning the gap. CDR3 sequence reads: CASSIGIKGFWAQHF. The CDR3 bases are TGTGCCAGTAGTATAGGGATTAAGGGGTTCTGGGCCCAGCATTTT.

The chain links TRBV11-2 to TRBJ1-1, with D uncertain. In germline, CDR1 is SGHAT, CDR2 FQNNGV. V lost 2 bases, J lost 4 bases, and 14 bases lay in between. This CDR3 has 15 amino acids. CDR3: CASSLIPLGSTEAFF. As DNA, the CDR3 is TGTGCCAGCAGCTTAATTCCCCTAGGGAGCACTGAAGCTTTCTTT.

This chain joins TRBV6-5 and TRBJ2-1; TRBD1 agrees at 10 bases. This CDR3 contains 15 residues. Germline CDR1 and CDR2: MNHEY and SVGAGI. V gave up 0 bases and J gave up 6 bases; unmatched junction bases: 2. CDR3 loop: CASSYSGQGSNEQFF. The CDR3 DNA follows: TGTGCCAGCAGTTACTCGGGACAGGGGAGCAATGAGCAGTTCTTC.

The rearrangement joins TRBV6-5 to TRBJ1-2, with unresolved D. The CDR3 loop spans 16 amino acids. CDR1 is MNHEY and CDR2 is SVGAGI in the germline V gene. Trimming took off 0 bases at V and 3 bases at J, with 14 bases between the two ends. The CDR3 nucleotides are TGTGCCAGCAGTTACTCGAGTAGACCGGGAGACTATGGCTACACCTTC. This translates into CASSYSSRPGDYGYTF.

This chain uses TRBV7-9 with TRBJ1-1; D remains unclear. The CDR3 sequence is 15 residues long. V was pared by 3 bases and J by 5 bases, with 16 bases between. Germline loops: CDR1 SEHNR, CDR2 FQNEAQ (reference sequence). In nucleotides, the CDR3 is TGTGCCAGCAGCTTCCAAGGGAGGACCGTTACTGAAGCTTTCTTT. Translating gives CASSFQGRTVTEAFF.

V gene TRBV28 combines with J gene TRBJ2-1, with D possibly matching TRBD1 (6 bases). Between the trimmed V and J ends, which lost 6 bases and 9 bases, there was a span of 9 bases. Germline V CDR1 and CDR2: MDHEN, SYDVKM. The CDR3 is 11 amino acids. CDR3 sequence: CASSLQGEQFF. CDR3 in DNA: TGTGCCAGCAGCCTACAGGGTGAGCAGTTCTTC.